The text below deals with one T cell receptor beta chain. Its cognate antigen has yet to be identified. No qualities accompany the bases; no much larger clone lies one base away. The EasySep Human CD8+ T Cell Enrichment Kit was used on day 10 to isolate CD8+ T cells from every culture. These data originate in a study of CD8 T cell repertoires and HIV-1 epitope variants (TCRdb year 2020). General notes on the study: T cells were stimulated in separate culture wells with each of twenty-five peptides representing autologous and known Gag and Nef epitope variants. A CMV, EBV and flu peptide pool, the Ebola AY9 epitope as negative control, and a no-peptide well were included as control conditions. Tested epitopes included three Gag epitope families and Nef HW9 and YT9. Using the EasySep Human T Cell Enrichment Kit, T cells were enriched and then co-cultured with an equal number of autologous T cell-negative cells acting as antigen-presenting cells. Cultures were maintained for 10 days in IMDM with gentamicin, and half-media changes adding IL-2, IL-7 and IL-15 were performed on days 3 and 7. An aliquot of 1M T cells was saved as an uncultured baseline condition, separate from the approximately 87 T cell cultures. A total of some 84 T cell cultures were run, with each culture condition done in triplicate except for one peptide, which was done in duplicate. The full study reports these points: The assay identified only TCR beta chains and indicated proliferation to antigen, not T cell function or cytokine profile. About 5 clonotypes recognized the Nef KF9 family and one clonotype recognized the HW9 family, while no responses to the TAALDMSHF plasma variant were seen. Some ten antigen-specific TCR beta clonotypes were identified, of which more than 5 appeared to be cross-reactive for autologous or known escape epitope variants.

V gives up 1 base and J gives up 1 base, and the segment between their germline ends measures 6 bases. The germline V gene specifies MGHRA as CDR1 and YSYEKL as CDR2. From the cysteine up to the phenylalanine, the CDR3 has a length of 14 residues. The DNA shown is the 42-base CDR3, in frame from base 1. Sequencing of TCR beta CDR3 regions was performed at survey depth on the immunoSEQ platform. The QIAamp DNA micro kit was used to extract genomic DNA from every cultured and uncultured CD8+ T cell population. Concerning the study's data processing: Any sample with under 5,000 productive reads was excluded, and this exclusion removed about 6.5% of the roughly 80 cultures stimulated with HIV peptides. Sequences were trimmed to CDR3 by a MANAFEST web app, and nonproductive sequences, CDR3s under 5 amino acids, and sequences not starting with C or ending with F/W were removed. Clonotypes were classified as antigen-specific only if expansion was observed in at least 2 of 3 replicates versus the no-peptide control at FDR 0.01, only within one epitope family. A frequency at least fivefold higher than in wells stimulated with peptides from other epitope families was additionally required for specific clonotypes. Imported from immuneACCESS, the table was reduced by TCRdb to in-frame sequences with V and J called. These copies leave out some clones; in studies compared against another copy, an unresolved V gene accounts for under half, and the cause of the remainder is not known. The V and J calls and clone size come from that table; D and trimming were worked out from the DNA. Across this sample there are about 5,500 clones, with 60% to 80% seen only once. Roughly half of the sample rests with the top ten.

The sequencing sample was made of cultured CD8+ T cells derived from PBMCs. The chain is assembled from TRBV4-1 and TRBJ2-3; the D segment cannot be called with confidence. The receptor comes from a male donor with HIV. Here is the DNA: TGCGCCAGCAGCCAAGGGTCGGGCACAGATACGCAGTATTTT. This is translated as CASSQGSGTDTQYF.